One and the same sample provided the 27 T cell receptor beta chains below, sequenced in a study of cytomegalovirus exposure and HLA in healthy donors. This table comes from immunoSEQ multiplex PCR, and its TCRdb copy is limited to in-frame clones, with some not included. The sample has around 300,000 clones, 86% seen once. The sample consisted of PBMCs. The receptors come from a woman aged 18-30 years in good health and CMV-seronegative.

This clone has a single count. This rearrangement joins TRBV2 to TRBJ2-7; 9 nucleotides match TRBD2. J gave up 4 bases and V 6 bases, and 13 bases lay outside the gene matches. CDR1 SNHLY and CDR2 FYNNEI come from the germline V gene. There are 16 residues in the CDR3. The CDR3 sequence: CASRSRSRLAGYEQYF. The CDR3, as DNA: TGTGCCAGCAGAAGTAGGTCGCGGCTAGCGGGGTACGAGCAGTACTTC.

The chain has TRBV7-2 and TRBJ2-2; D is perhaps TRBD2 (5 bases). V was trimmed by 5 bases and J by 1 base, leaving 8 bases between them. Germline V gives CDR1 SGHTA, CDR2 FQGNSA. The CDR3 has 14 amino acids. This CDR3 is CASSPRGNTGELFF. The CDR3 DNA is TGTGCCAGCAGCCCCCGGGGGAACACCGGGGAGCTGTTTTTT.

V and J are TRBV27 and TRBJ2-7; maybe TRBD1 (5 bases). The CDR3 length is 12 residues. The V end lost 2 bases, the J end lost 5 bases, and 7 bases lay between the germline ends. Germline V gives CDR1 MNHEY, CDR2 SMNVEV (reference sequence). The CDR3 bases are TGTGCCAGCAGTTTAAGGGGAAACGAGCAGTACTTC. Its translation is CASSLRGNEQYF.

This clone came up a few times. V gene TRBV6-1 combines with J gene TRBJ1-4; TRBD1 agrees at 10 bases. The CDR3 length is 15 residues. J gave up 12 bases and V 0 bases, and 7 bases lay outside the gene matches. Germline assignment: CDR1 MNHNS and CDR2 SASEGT. In DNA form, the CDR3 reads TGTGCCAGCAGTGAAGCAGGGACAGGGGCGAAGGAACTGTTTTTT. Translated, it gives CASSEAGTGAKELFF.

This clone has a single count. For the CDR3, the DNA is TGCGCCAGCAGCTTGGTCCCCCGGAGCGGATTCTACAATGAGCAGTTCTTC. It encodes CASSLVPRSGFYNEQFF. The chain recombines TRBV5-1 with TRBJ2-1; tentatively, D is TRBD2 (5 bases). Per the germline V gene, CDR1 is SGHRS and CDR2 is YFSETQ. Trimming pared 0 bases from V and 3 bases from J, leaving 16 bases between. This CDR3 is 17 amino acids long.

The chain uses TRBV6-1 and TRBJ2-7; TRBD1 matches at 11 bases. CDR3 size: 14 residues. Germline loops: CDR1 MNHNS, CDR2 SASEGT. The V segment lost 4 bases and the J segment 7 bases; nucleotides outside the gene matches: 6. CDR3 residues: CASSAGQGAWEQYF. The CDR3 DNA reads as TGTGCCAGCAGTGCCGGACAGGGGGCGTGGGAGCAGTACTTC.

The rearrangement links TRBV7-6 to TRBJ1-5; 9 bases fit TRBD1. CDR3 length: 15 residues. V was pared by 1 base and J by 4 bases, with 2 bases of the junction left unmatched. Per germline, CDR1 SGHVS and CDR2 FNYEAQ. In nucleotides, the CDR3 is TGTGCCAGCAGCTTAGACGACAGGGGGAATCAGCCCCAGCATTTT. This translates into CASSLDDRGNQPQHF.

The V gene is TRBV11-2, the J gene TRBJ1-3; a possible D gene is TRBD1 (6 bases). The CDR3 is 14 residues long. Germline values: CDR1 SGHAT, CDR2 FQNNGV. The V gene lost 6 bases and the J gene lost 2 bases, with 11 bases spanning the gap. The chain's CDR3 is CASRHTGTGNTIYF. CDR3 DNA sequence: TGTGCCAGCAGGCATACAGGGACTGGAAACACCATATATTTT.

CDR3 sequence reads: CASSSGAPNQPQHF. CDR3 bases: TGCGCCAGTAGTTCCGGTGCTCCCAATCAGCCCCAGCATTTT. The V gene is TRBV4-1, the J gene TRBJ1-5; no reliable D call. CDR3 length equals 14 residues. Germline-derived CDR1 and CDR2 are MGHRA and YSYEKL. V was shortened by 9 bases and J by 3 bases, with 15 bases between the two germline ends.

The V call is TRBV13, the J call TRBJ2-7, with a weak D call TRBD2 (6 bases). Germline CDR1 PRHDT, CDR2 FYEKMQ (reference sequence). The CDR3 has 15 residues. Between the trimmed V and J ends, which lost 0 bases and 2 bases, there was a span of 11 bases. This CDR3 is CASSLGSGRAYEQYF. CDR3 nucleotides: TGTGCCAGCAGCTTAGGGAGCGGGCGAGCCTACGAGCAGTACTTC.

The CDR3 nucleotides read TGTGCCAGCAGTTTAACGGGGGGCGGAAGGGCCCCCCTCCAAGAGACCCAGTACTTC. Protein sequence: CASSLTGGGRAPLQETQYF. The chain recombines TRBV27 with TRBJ2-5, with D tentatively TRBD2 (7 bases). V was trimmed by 2 bases and J by 1 base, leaving 23 bases between them. Germline CDR1 and CDR2: MNHEY and SMNVEV (reference sequence). This CDR3 has 19 amino acids.

The V call is TRBV6-5, the J call TRBJ1-4; tentative D call: TRBD1 (5 bases). Germline values: CDR1 MNHEY, CDR2 SVGAGI. Trimming removed 2 bases at V and 7 bases at J, with 14 bases between. The CDR3 has 15 amino acids. CDR3 nucleotides: TGTGCCAGCAGTTACCAGGGAAAGTTAAGTGAAAAACTGTTTTTT. It yields the protein CASSYQGKLSEKLFF.

This clone appeared once. The V call is TRBV4-2, the J call TRBJ2-5; 8 bases align to TRBD2. Germline V gene sequence: CDR1 LGHNA, CDR2 YNFKEQ. V gave up 4 bases and J gave up 12 bases; unmatched junction bases: 16. The CDR3 length is 15 residues. CDR3 sequence reads: CASSPRWAGGPIKYF. The CDR3 DNA is TGTGCCAGCAGCCCCCGTTGGGCGGGAGGACCTATAAAGTACTTC.

This chain connects TRBV5-4 to TRBJ2-1; a weak D match, TRBD2 (7 bases). There are 12 residues in the CDR3. Trimming shortened V by 10 bases and J by 3 bases, and 11 bases separated the two germline ends. The germline CDR1 and CDR2 sequences are SGHNT and YYREEE (reference sequence). The CDR3 sequence: CAGGDIYNEQFF. CDR3 nucleotide sequence: TGTGCCGGGGGGGACATCTACAATGAGCAGTTCTTC.

The chain couples TRBV10-1 to TRBJ2-1; D ambiguous. V gave up 3 bases and J gave up 6 bases, with 9 bases separating them. CDR1 and CDR2 (germline): WNHNN, SYGVQD (reference sequence). The CDR3 has 13 amino acids. The CDR3 bases are TGCGCCAGCAGTGATCCGCCCGGCAATGAGCAGTTCTTC. Translation: CASSDPPGNEQFF.

This sequence joins TRBV7-9 and TRBJ2-3; D uncertain. V was clipped by 5 bases and J by 0 bases, with 15 bases between them. Per germline, CDR1 SEHNR and CDR2 FQNEAQ (reference sequence). This CDR3 contains 16 residues. The CDR3 loop is CASSLYLTSSTDTQYF. DNA of the CDR3: TGTGCCAGCAGCCTATACCTGACAAGTAGCACAGATACGCAGTATTTT.

CDR3 in amino acids: CASSLRLAGPRSTDTQYF. CDR3 nucleotides: TGTGCCAGCAGCTTACGACTAGCGGGGCCACGTAGCACAGATACGCAGTATTTT. The rearrangement uses TRBV7-2 and TRBJ2-3; the match to TRBD2 covers 11 bases. This CDR3 region has 18 residues. Germline V lookup: CDR1 SGHTA, CDR2 FQGNSA. V shed 2 bases, J shed 0 bases, and the junction held 7 bases outside the gene matches.

The chain employs TRBV9 and TRBJ2-5; D is possibly TRBD2 (5 bases). The CDR3 is 15 residues long. V lost 0 bases, J lost 1 base, and 10 bases lay in between. Germline values: CDR1 SGDLS, CDR2 YYNGEE. This chain's CDR3 is CASSVGGAFQETQYF. DNA for the CDR3: TGTGCCAGCAGCGTAGGGGGAGCGTTCCAAGAGACCCAGTACTTC. Together with reference TRBV9 and TRBJ2-5, the CDR3 gives the full variable domain: DSGVTQTPKHLITATGQRVTLRCSPRSGDLSVYWYQQSLDQGLQFLIQYYNGEERAKGNILERFSAQQFPDLHSELNLSSLELGDSALYFCASSVGGAFQETQYFGPGTRLLVL.

This clone was picked up one time. The CDR3 region is CASSYLSLGFQETQYF. The CDR3 region has the DNA TGTGCCAGCAGTTACCTTTCGCTAGGATTCCAAGAGACCCAGTACTTC. J is TRBJ2-5 and V is TRBV6-5, with D uncertain. Germline lookup yields CDR1 MNHEY and CDR2 SVGAGI. V shed 2 bases and J shed 1 base, with 14 bases lying between them. The CDR3 length is 16 residues.

V is TRBV11-2 and J is TRBJ1-2, with D maybe TRBD1 (5 bases). CDR1 SGHAT and CDR2 FQNNGV come from the germline V gene. V gave up 7 bases and J gave up 6 bases, with 15 bases separating them. The CDR3 is 13 residues long. This CDR3 is CASTQTGFNGYTF. Here the CDR3 DNA reads TGTGCCAGCACCCAAACAGGCTTTAATGGCTACACCTTC.

J is TRBJ2-7 and V is TRBV19; weak D call: TRBD2 (7 bases). Trimming shortened V by 1 base and J by 2 bases, and 12 bases separated the two germline ends. Germline loops: CDR1 LNHDA, CDR2 SQIVND (reference sequence). The CDR3 consists of 15 residues. Written as DNA, the CDR3 is TGTGCCAGTAGTATAGTTGAGGGGGGGCCCTACGAGCAGTACTTC. Its translation: CASSIVEGGPYEQYF. Based on the CDR3 plus reference TRBV19 and TRBJ2-7, the full variable domain is DGGITQSPKYLFRKEGQNVTLSCEQNLNHDAMYWYRQDPGQGLRLIYYSQIVNDFQKGDIAEGYSVSREKKESFPLTVTSAQKNPTAFYLCASSIVEGGPYEQYFGPGTRLTVT.

A single count supports this clone. The genes are TRBV5-1 and TRBJ2-1; 10 nucleotides agree with TRBD1. The CDR3 contains 16 residues. Germline V CDR1 and CDR2: SGHRS, YFSETQ. V was clipped by 0 bases and J by 4 bases; unmatched bases: 4. CDR3 in DNA: TGCGCCAGCAGCTTGGCCCCGGGACAGGGGTACAATGAGCAGTTCTTC. It codes for CASSLAPGQGYNEQFF. Complete variable domain (other parts from reference TRBV5-1 and TRBJ2-1): KAGVTQTPRYLIKTRGQQVTLSCSPISGHRSVSWYQQTPGQGLQFLFEYFSETQRNKGNFPGRFSGRQFSNSRSEMNVSTLELGDSALYLCASSLAPGQGYNEQFFGPGTRLTVL.

The rearrangement joins TRBV7-2 to TRBJ1-2, with D unclear. CDR1 and CDR2 (germline): SGHTA, FQGNSA. V was trimmed by 5 bases and J by 8 bases, leaving 9 bases between them. The CDR3 covers 11 residues. The CDR3 DNA sequence: TGTGCCAGCAGCCCCCTTCTCGGCTACACCTTC. This codes for CASSPLLGYTF. Supplemented by reference TRBV7-2 and TRBJ1-2, the full variable domain reads GAGVSQSPSNKVTEKGKDVELRCDPISGHTALYWYRQSLGQGLEFLIYFQGNSAPDKSGLPSDRFSAERTGGSVSTLTIQRTQQEDSAVYLCASSPLLGYTFGSGTRLTVV.

J is TRBJ2-5 and V is TRBV2; 7 bases fit TRBD2. Trimming at V came to 10 bases and at J to 2 bases, leaving 4 bases not matched to a gene. The CDR3 sequence is 12 residues long. Germline lookup yields CDR1 SNHLY and CDR2 FYNNEI. CDR3 region: CATGRGQETQYF. In DNA, the CDR3 is TGTGCCACTGGGCGGGGGCAAGAGACCCAGTACTTC.

The CDR3 bases are TGCGCCAGCAGCCAAGGGGTACTAGCGGGAGTTTGGTACGAGCAGTACTTC. Protein sequence: CASSQGVLAGVWYEQYF. The chain employs TRBV4-1 and TRBJ2-7, with 11 bases that match TRBD2. Losses at the gene ends were 1 base for V and 4 bases for J; bases not matched to a gene: 9. This CDR3 spans 17 amino acids. Germline V lookup: CDR1 MGHRA, CDR2 YSYEKL.

The V gene is TRBV7-6, the J gene TRBJ1-4, with 8 bases aligning to TRBD1. Germline CDR1 and CDR2: SGHVS and FNYEAQ. Trimming cost V 6 bases and J 5 bases; bases outside gene matches: 8. The CDR3 covers 15 residues. The CDR3 DNA reads TGTGCCAGCAGTTCAGGACAGGGAGGAAATGAAAAACTGTTTTTT. This translates into CASSSGQGGNEKLFF.

The genes are TRBV5-1 and TRBJ2-1, with a tentative D call TRBD2 (6 bases). V was shortened by 0 bases and J by 7 bases, with 8 bases between the two germline ends. The length of the CDR3 is 13 residues. Germline values: CDR1 SGHRS, CDR2 YFSETQ. CDR3 coding DNA: TGCGCCAGCAGCTTGGCGGGGGTAAATGAGCAGTTCTTC. Translation: CASSLAGVNEQFF.